This T cell receptor (beta chain) was found in a study of T-cell reconstitution after alpha-beta-depleted transplantation in children. Unique molecular identifiers were built into the TCRbeta library. Each CDR3 protein is one row after TCRdb ran MiXCR on the PCR reads. The sample records 150,000 to 250,000 distinct CDR3 sequences, just over 14% being singletons. Looked up from germline, CDR1 is DFQATT and CDR2 is SNEGSKA (reference sequence). The J segment lost 6 bases and the V segment lost 0 bases, leaving 10 bases of the junction unmatched. The CDR3 is 15 amino acids. This clonotype was detected ten times or more.

The TCR comes from a human donor who donated a stem cell graft to a child with acute lymphoblastic leukemia. The material sequenced was PBMCs from the stem cell graft donor, taken from the stem cell graft. This chain connects TRBV20-1 to TRBJ2-7, with 8 nucleotides matching TRBD2. Here the CDR3 reads CSARDSERESREQYF. The CDR3 bases are TGCAGTGCTAGAGATAGTGAGCGGGAGAGTCGCGAGCAGTACTTC.